A selection of T cell receptor beta chains follows, all from one sample in a study of T cells in localized non-small cell lung cancer. Assay: immunoSEQ multiplex PCR; the TCRdb copy retains only in-frame clones and omits some. The repertoire has 40,000 to 65,000 clones, 70% to 90% of them found once; the top ten carry roughly 16%. The material sequenced was PBMCs, taken before any cancer treatment. These receptors were collected from a female donor with stage II lung adenocarcinoma. The CDR3 runs from the conserved cysteine through the conserved F or W. A D gene is named only where the DNA matches it firmly. Clone size appears in some rows only: once, few, many, or a class for an expanded clone.

clone_size j_call d_call v_call cdr3_nt cdr3_aa
- TRBJ2-7 TRBD1 TRBV14 TGTGCCAGCAGCCCGACAGGGGGGGCCTACGAGCAGTACTTC CASSPTGGAYEQYF
- TRBJ1-4 TRBD1 TRBV5-1 TGCGCCACCAGGACAGGTTACGCCTCCCATGAAAAACTGTTTTTT CATRTGYASHEKLFF
- TRBJ2-1 TRBD1 TRBV7-2 TGTGCCAGCAGCTTAGGGTCGGCGCCAGGGGGCTACAATGAGCAGTTCTTC CASSLGSAPGGYNEQFF
- TRBJ2-5 TRBD1 TRBV5-8 TGTGCCAGCAGCTACGGACAGGGATGGGATTATGAGACCCAGTACTTC CASSYGQGWDYETQYF
- TRBJ1-1 TRBD1 TRBV27 TGTGCCAGCAGTTTACAGGGACAGGCGAACACTGAAGCTTTCTTT CASSLQGQANTEAFF
- TRBJ1-6 - TRBV6-1 TGTGCCAGCAGTGAAGCATGGATTACCCCCCATTCACCCCTCCACTTT CASSEAWITPHSPLHF
- TRBJ2-7 - TRBV10-3 TGTGCCATTCGGGCGGGGATGGGGGCCTACGAGCAGTACTTC CAIRAGMGAYEQYF
- TRBJ1-5 - TRBV7-2 TGTGCCAGCAGCCCACAGTGGGGAAGCAATCAGCCCCAGCATTTT CASSPQWGSNQPQHF
- TRBJ2-3 - TRBV7-9 TGTGCCAGCAGCTTAGTCAGTCGAGATACGCAGTATTTT CASSLVSRDTQYF
- TRBJ1-1 TRBD1 TRBV5-6 TGTGCCAGCAGCCGGGGACAGGTATTGAACACTGAAGCTTTCTTT CASSRGQVLNTEAFF
- TRBJ2-3 - TRBV6-1 TGTGCCAGCAGTGATTTAACAGATACGCAGTATTTT CASSDLTDTQYF
- TRBJ2-3 - TRBV5-4 TGTGCCAGCAGCTTGACAGTTAGGGGCACAGATACGCAGTATTTT CASSLTVRGTDTQYF
- TRBJ2-3 - TRBV11-3 TGTGCCAGCAGCCAGGGGCCGGATTTACCGCAGTATTTT CASSQGPDLPQYF
- TRBJ1-2 - TRBV11-2 TGTGCCAGCAGCTTAGATGTGAGGGGGGGACTGGAGTATGGCTACACCTTC CASSLDVRGGLEYGYTF
few TRBJ1-2 - TRBV21-1 TGTGCCAGCAGCACAGAGTCCTATGGCTACACCTTC CASSTESYGYTF
- TRBJ1-1 - TRBV19 TGTGCCAGTAGTTTCAAGGGACTAAGGGGAGGGGACACTGAAGCTTTCTTT CASSFKGLRGGDTEAFF
once TRBJ1-1 TRBD1 TRBV6-6 TGTGCCAGCAGTCCTCCGACAGGGACTGAAGCTTTCTTT CASSPPTGTEAFF
- TRBJ2-1 - TRBV5-1 TGCGCCAGCAGCTTGAAACAGGGAACCTACAATGAGCAGTTCTTC CASSLKQGTYNEQFF
- TRBJ1-1 - TRBV6-4 TGTGCCAGCAGAATGACAGAGAACACTGAAGCTTTCTTT CASRMTENTEAFF
- TRBJ1-1 - TRBV11-2 TGTGCCAGCAACCCCCTGGGACAGAACACTGAAGCTTTCTTT CASNPLGQNTEAFF
- TRBJ2-2 - TRBV19 TGTGCCAGTAGTATTACCGGGGCGATGAACACCGGGGAGCTGTTTTTT CASSITGAMNTGELFF
- TRBJ1-1 - TRBV15 TGTGCCACCAGCAAGAACACTGAAGCTTTCTTT CATSKNTEAFF
- TRBJ2-1 - TRBV7-6 TGTGCCAGCAGCTTAGCGTCCAGGGATGAGCAGTTCTTC CASSLASRDEQFF
few TRBJ1-6 TRBD1 TRBV2 TGTGCCAGCAGTGCCGGGACAGGGACTTCACCCCTCCACTTT CASSAGTGTSPLHF
- TRBJ2-3 - TRBV6-5 TGTGCCAGCAGGGGCGGGTCTACCGGGACAGATACGCAGTATTTT CASRGGSTGTDTQYF
- TRBJ2-3 - TRBV13 TGTGCCAGCAGCTCAGGCGCGGAGTTGCCAGATACGCAGTATTTT CASSSGAELPDTQYF
- TRBJ1-5 TRBD1 TRBV5-5 TGTGCCAGCAGCCCGAATGCCGGGACAGGGATTCAGCCCCAGCATTTT CASSPNAGTGIQPQHF
- TRBJ2-1 TRBD2 TRBV19 TGTGCCAGTAGCTACAGACTAGCGGGATTATACAATGAGCAGTTCTTC CASSYRLAGLYNEQFF
once TRBJ2-7 TRBD1 TRBV5-6 TGTGCCAGCAGCTTTCTGGACAGGGAAAACGAGCAGTACTTC CASSFLDRENEQYF
- TRBJ1-5 - TRBV6-5 TGTGCCAGCAGAAGTTCAACAGGGTTTTCTCAGCCCCAGCATTTT CASRSSTGFSQPQHF
- TRBJ1-3 - TRBV10-3 TGTGCCATCAGCGCCGGGCCCCCCTCAAGGCCTGGAAACACCATATATTTT CAISAGPPSRPGNTIYF
- TRBJ1-6 - TRBV4-2 TGTGCCAGCAGCCAAGAAGGAACCGCTGGGAGCTCACCCCTCCACTTT CASSQEGTAGSSPLHF